This T cell receptor (beta chain) was observed in a study of cytomegalovirus exposure and HLA in healthy donors. Background on the study: A later analysis reported the same platform for the roughly 120 validation repertoires and the roughly 650 first-cohort repertoires.

Repertoires were generated with immunoSEQ multiplex PCR, while TCRdb's copy carries only in-frame clones and drops some. Among roughly 180,000 clones listed, around nine tenths were seen once. The validation cohort, a group of around 130 subjects, included the donors and was separate from the roughly 620-subject first cohort. This CDR3 is built from 15 residues. V was pared by 2 bases and J by 0 bases, with 4 bases of the junction left unmatched. Germline lookup yields CDR1 SGHRS and CDR2 YFSETQ. Overall study results and limits: Researchers reported that a few CMV-associated chains were confirmed in vitro as CMV antigen-specific.

Turning to this clone: Its antigen is unknown.

The sample comprised PBMCs. The TCR originated in a young man in good health and CMV-seropositive. V usage is TRBV5-1 and J usage is TRBJ2-7, with TRBD1 matching 8 bases. CDR3 in amino acids: CASSFDRGGSYEQYF. The CDR3 coding sequence is TGCGCCAGCAGCTTTGACAGGGGAGGCTCCTACGAGCAGTACTTC.